This entry lists 21 T cell receptor beta chains sequenced from one sample in a study of blood T cell repertoires in COVID-19. Measured with immunoSEQ multiplex PCR; TCRdb has only the in-frame clones, and not every one. The sample consists of 100,000 to 120,000 clones, roughly 88% of them appearing once. Source material: peripheral blood. The receptors shown here come from a human donor in a cohort sampled during active COVID-19.

CDR3 sequence reads: CASSQAQGVYNSPLHF. CDR3 DNA sequence: TGTGCCAGCAGCCAAGCTCAGGGTGTCTATAATTCACCCCTCCACTTT. This chain joins TRBV14 and TRBJ1-6; tentatively, D is TRBD1 (5 bases). This CDR3 comprises 16 residues. The V end lost 1 base, the J end lost 3 bases, and 10 bases lay between the germline ends. Germline V gene lookup returns CDR1 SGHDN and CDR2 FVKESK.

CDR3 bases: TGCGCCAGCAGCCAAGTATTAGCGGCAGGGGGCACCTACGAGCAGTACTTC. Encoded protein: CASSQVLAAGGTYEQYF. The V and J genes are TRBV4-1 and TRBJ2-7; TRBD1 matches 8 bases. Trimming at V came to 1 base and at J to 2 bases, leaving 10 bases not matched to a gene. The CDR3 runs 17 residues. Germline-derived CDR1 and CDR2 are MGHRA and YSYEKL.

CDR3 coding DNA: TGCAGCGTTTCCACTGCGGGGGGCGCCTACGAGCAGTACTTC. This gives the protein CSVSTAGGAYEQYF. J is TRBJ2-7 and V is TRBV29-1, with 8 bases matching TRBD2. CDR3 length equals 14 residues. CDR1 and CDR2 (germline): SQVTM, ANQGSEA. V shed 5 bases and J 2 bases; nucleotides not matched to a gene: 8.

The genes are TRBV28 and TRBJ1-2, with D possibly matching TRBD1 (5 bases). Trimming pared 2 bases from V and 9 bases from J, leaving 13 bases between. This CDR3 has 13 residues. Germline-derived CDR1 and CDR2 are MDHEN and SYDVKM. For the CDR3, the DNA is TGTGCCAGCAGTTTAACAGGTAGCTCGAGCTACACCTTC. As protein: CASSLTGSSSYTF.

The chain links TRBV6-5 to TRBJ2-1, with TRBD2 matching 11 bases. The CDR3 is made up of 12 amino acids. J was trimmed by 7 bases and V by 11 bases; bases with no gene match: 4. Germline V CDR1 and CDR2: MNHEY, SVGAGI. The CDR3 DNA is TGTGCCGGCGGGACTAGCGGAAATGAGCAGTTCTTC. Translating gives CAGGTSGNEQFF.

The chain combines TRBV6-2 or TRBV6-3 with TRBJ2-7; D gene ambiguous. V was shortened by 4 bases and J by 6 bases, with 7 bases between the two germline ends. The CDR3 is 11 amino acids. Germline assignment: CDR1 MNHEY and CDR2 SVGEGT. Here the CDR3 reads CASSSRSEQYF. The CDR3 coding sequence is TGTGCCAGCAGTTCGAGGTCCGAGCAGTACTTC.

J is TRBJ2-7 and V is TRBV5-1, with TRBD1 matching over 8 bases. Germline V lookup: CDR1 SGHRS, CDR2 YFSETQ. The trim removed 2 bases at V and 1 base at J, leaving 2 bases unmatched. The CDR3 has 14 amino acids. DNA of the CDR3: TGCGCCAGCAGCTTTCAGGGGGCATCCTACGAGCAGTACTTC. This gives the protein CASSFQGASYEQYF. Variable domain in full (rest from reference TRBV5-1 and TRBJ2-7): KAGVTQTPRYLIKTRGQQVTLSCSPISGHRSVSWYQQTPGQGLQFLFEYFSETQRNKGNFPGRFSGRQFSNSRSEMNVSTLELGDSALYLCASSFQGASYEQYFGPGTRLTVT.

In this sample, this clone turned up once. The chain joins TRBV29-1 to TRBJ2-1; 7 nucleotides align to TRBD1. Germline V lookup: CDR1 SQVTM, CDR2 ANQGSEA. This CDR3 is built from 14 residues. V gave up 7 bases and J gave up 2 bases; unmatched junction bases: 8. The CDR3 protein is CSGKPGTAYNEQFF. CDR3 in DNA: TGCAGCGGAAAACCCGGGACAGCCTACAATGAGCAGTTCTTC.

This chain connects TRBV4-1 to TRBJ2-5; 9 bases match TRBD1. The CDR3 loop spans 16 amino acids. V shed 1 base, J shed 7 bases, and the junction held 10 bases outside the gene matches. Germline-derived CDR1 and CDR2 are MGHRA and YSYEKL. This CDR3 reads CASSQVPGQGVGTQYF. The DNA for the CDR3 is TGCGCCAGCAGCCAAGTTCCGGGACAGGGAGTCGGGACCCAGTACTTC.

This clone was detected only a few times. V usage is TRBV19 and J usage is TRBJ2-3; TRBD2 might be the D (5 bases). The CDR3 contains 16 residues. The V end was cut by 7 bases, the J end by 5 bases, with 22 bases between. Germline loops: CDR1 LNHDA, CDR2 SQIVND (reference sequence). This chain's CDR3 is CASTSFLGREGDTQYF. The CDR3 DNA reads TGTGCCAGTACCTCCTTCCTGGGTCGAGAGGGAGATACGCAGTATTTT. Using reference TRBV19 and TRBJ2-3 for the parts outside the CDR3, the full variable domain is DGGITQSPKYLFRKEGQNVTLSCEQNLNHDAMYWYRQDPGQGLRLIYYSQIVNDFQKGDIAEGYSVSREKKESFPLTVTSAQKNPTAFYLCASTSFLGREGDTQYFGPGTRLTVL.

The V and J genes are TRBV5-1 and TRBJ2-1; D possibly corresponds to TRBD2 (7 bases). The V end lost 0 bases, the J end lost 0 bases, and 10 bases lay between the germline ends. The CDR3 totals 16 residues. Germline V CDR1 and CDR2: SGHRS, YFSETQ. The CDR3, as DNA: TGCGCCAGCAGCTTGGCCGGGGGGCCCTCCTACAATGAGCAGTTCTTC. It yields the protein CASSLAGGPSYNEQFF.

Of note for this clone: The conserved closing phenylalanine or tryptophan is absent in this CDR3, likely reflecting a read error. The limits of the CDR3 on the DNA are not certain, so only TCRdb's listed CDR3 is given. V and J are TRBV19 and TRBJ1-1; the table's TRBD1 call for D was not verified on the DNA. Germline V gene lookup returns CDR1 LNHDA and CDR2 SQIVND (reference sequence). The CDR3 sequence runs 16 residues, both termini included. The CDR3: CASSWGTGANTEALYL.

V gene TRBV9 combines with J gene TRBJ2-3; D remains ambiguous. Germline values: CDR1 SGDLS, CDR2 YYNGEE. The CDR3 is made up of 13 amino acids. The V end was cut by 2 bases, the J end by 6 bases, with 10 bases between. CDR3 nucleotides: TGTGCCAGCAGCGTCAGTCAATACGATACGCAGTATTTT. Protein product: CASSVSQYDTQYF.

The V call is TRBV6-5, the J call TRBJ1-5; TRBD1 matches 10 bases. The CDR3 has 13 amino acids. In germline, CDR1 is MNHEY, CDR2 SVGAGI. The ends lost 6 bases at V and 4 bases at J; junction bases unmatched: 0. CDR3 bases: TGTGCCAGCAGGGGACAGGGGAATCAGCCCCAGCATTTT. Translating gives CASRGQGNQPQHF.

The chain links TRBV7-9 to TRBJ1-1; D is perhaps TRBD1 (5 bases). V was trimmed by 1 base and J by 1 base, leaving 7 bases between them. Germline V CDR1 and CDR2: SEHNR, FQNEAQ (reference sequence). This CDR3 is built from 14 residues. CDR3: CASSLVTGNTEAFF. The CDR3, as DNA: TGTGCCAGCAGCTTAGTAACAGGGAACACTGAAGCTTTCTTT.

V gene TRBV9 combines with J gene TRBJ2-3, with TRBD2 identical over 7 bases. J was trimmed by 0 bases and V by 3 bases; bases with no gene match: 7. The CDR3 sequence is 16 residues long. CDR1 is SGDLS and CDR2 is YYNGEE in the germline V gene. CDR3 sequence reads: CASSGYWGGSTDTQYF. Written as DNA, the CDR3 is TGTGCCAGCAGCGGCTATTGGGGGGGTAGCACAGATACGCAGTATTTT.

The chain recombines TRBV29-1 with TRBJ1-2; D unclear. CDR3 length: 12 amino acids. V was cut by 0 bases and J by 4 bases, with 6 bases left in between. Germline V gene lookup returns CDR1 SQVTM and CDR2 ANQGSEA. This CDR3 is CSVEDGVYGYTF. In DNA form, the CDR3 reads TGCAGCGTTGAAGACGGAGTCTATGGCTACACCTTC.

The genes are TRBV28 and TRBJ2-2, with unresolved D. Germline V gene sequence: CDR1 MDHEN, CDR2 SYDVKM. CDR3 length: 15 residues. V dropped 2 bases and J dropped 2 bases, with 9 bases sitting between them. CDR3 sequence (DNA): TGTGCCAGCAGTTTAAATCCCCGTAACACCGGGGAGCTGTTTTTT. Protein sequence: CASSLNPRNTGELFF.

The V and J genes are TRBV28 and TRBJ1-5; a weak D match, TRBD1 (6 bases). The length of the CDR3 is 14 residues. V lost 6 bases to trimming and J lost 6 bases, with 15 bases between them. Germline loops: CDR1 MDHEN, CDR2 SYDVKM. CDR3 amino acids: CASSRQGTTQPQHF. In nucleotides, the CDR3 is TGTGCCAGCAGCCGACAAGGGACAACTCAGCCCCAGCATTTT.

This clone was seen a single time. The chain has TRBV6-6 and TRBJ1-2; no clear D gene. Germline CDR1 is MNHNY and CDR2 is SVGAGI (reference sequence). Between the trimmed V and J ends, which lost 7 bases and 2 bases, there was a span of 14 bases. The length of the CDR3 is 14 residues. The CDR3 loop reads CASNDNTPNYGYTF. CDR3 sequence (DNA): TGTGCCAGCAACGACAACACCCCAAACTATGGCTACACCTTC.

The chain is built from TRBV19 and TRBJ2-2; weak D call: TRBD2 (5 bases). The germline V gene has CDR1 LNHDA and CDR2 SQIVND (reference sequence). The CDR3 runs to 16 residues. V shed 7 bases and J shed 4 bases, with 19 bases lying between them. The CDR3 bases are TGTGCCAGTAACCTCAAGGGTCCTCGGGGCACCGGGGAGCTGTTTTTT. It yields the protein CASNLKGPRGTGELFF.